One sample yielded the 25 T cell receptor beta chains listed below, sequenced in a study of cytomegalovirus exposure and HLA in healthy donors. Primers included in the PCR were 60 Vbeta and 13 Jbeta primers. Generated by immunoSEQ multiplex PCR, the TCRdb table keeps only in-frame clones and is missing some. The sample includes about 120,000 clones, about 73% of them seen just once. Sequencing was performed on PBMCs. These TCRs come from a woman in her thirties in good health and CMV-seropositive.

The chain combines TRBV6-6 with TRBJ2-1; TRBD1 agrees at 7 bases. V trimming: 6 bases; J trimming: 8 bases; junction bases outside the gene matches: 13. This CDR3 comprises 15 residues. In germline, CDR1 is MNHNY, CDR2 SVGAGI (reference sequence). CDR3 in amino acids: CASRHGTARTDEQFF. The CDR3 DNA follows: TGTGCCAGCAGGCACGGGACAGCCCGGACCGATGAGCAGTTCTTC.

The rearrangement links TRBV6-6 to TRBJ2-7; 9 nucleotides match TRBD2. Trimming took 2 bases from V and 3 from J; bases not matched to a gene: 2. Germline-derived CDR1 and CDR2 are MNHNY and SVGAGI (reference sequence). The CDR3 has 14 amino acids. The CDR3 is CASSYGAGGYEQYF. The CDR3 DNA is TGTGCCAGCAGTTACGGAGCGGGGGGCTACGAGCAGTACTTC.

CDR3 in DNA: TGTGCCAGCAGTTCCCGGGAAACAGGGCTCACTAATGAAAAACTGTTTTTT. Protein product: CASSSRETGLTNEKLFF. This rearrangement joins TRBV27 to TRBJ1-4, with a possible D match to TRBD1 (6 bases). Trimming stripped 4 bases from V and 2 bases from J, with 17 bases between. The CDR3 has 17 amino acids. Germline lookup yields CDR1 MNHEY and CDR2 SMNVEV (reference sequence).

Concerning this clone: In the same sample, other DNA sequences code for this CDR3. This sequence joins TRBV19 and TRBJ1-1, with 7 bases identical to TRBD1. The CDR3 consists of 14 residues. CDR1 is LNHDA and CDR2 is SQIVND in the germline V gene (reference sequence). Trimming at V came to 1 base and at J to 1 base, leaving 0 bases not matched to a gene. The CDR3 DNA reads as TGTGCCAGTAGTATAGGGACAGGGAACACTGAAGCTTTCTTT. It codes for CASSIGTGNTEAFF.

This chain links TRBV25-1 with TRBJ2-7; perhaps TRBD1 as D (6 bases). The CDR3 totals 11 residues. Germline CDR1 is MGHDK and CDR2 is SYGVNS. Trimming removed 4 bases at V and 12 bases at J, with 13 bases between. CDR3 coding DNA: TGTGCCAGCAGTGCAATTACAGGGCTGTACTTC. As protein: CASSAITGLYF.

This clone has only a few counts. This chain links TRBV19 with TRBJ1-6; tentative D call: TRBD1 (5 bases). CDR1 is LNHDA, CDR2 SQIVND, per germline (reference sequence). The CDR3 covers 14 residues. V lost 3 bases and J 8 bases, leaving 11 bases between the germline ends. The CDR3 loop is CASSMKGSDSPLHF. For the CDR3, the DNA is TGTGCCAGTAGTATGAAGGGGTCGGATTCACCCCTCCACTTT.

The V call is TRBV5-4, the J call TRBJ2-2; 14 bases map to TRBD2. CDR1 SGHNT and CDR2 YYREEE come from the germline V gene (reference sequence). Trimming took 5 bases from V and 4 from J; bases not matched to a gene: 10. The CDR3 totals 18 residues. The CDR3 region has the DNA TGTGCCAGCAGTCGTAGACTAGCGGGGGGGCTGGGCACCGGGGAGCTGTTTTTT. Protein: CASSRRLAGGLGTGELFF.

The chain employs TRBV25-1 and TRBJ1-3; possibly TRBD1 for D (5 bases). V dropped 4 bases and J dropped 4 bases, with 5 bases sitting between them. The CDR3 contains 12 residues. The germline gives CDR1 MGHDK, CDR2 SYGVNS. CDR3 bases: TGTGCCAGCAGTGGACAGGGAAACACCATATATTTT. Protein sequence: CASSGQGNTIYF. The whole variable domain, remainder taken from reference TRBV25-1 and TRBJ1-3, is EADIYQTPRYLVIGTGKKITLECSQTMGHDKMYWYQQDPGMELHLIHYSYGVNSTEKGDLSSESTVSRIRTEHFPLTLESARPSHTSQYLCASSGQGNTIYFGEGSWLTVV.

This clone was observed a single time. The V gene is TRBV6-1, the J gene TRBJ2-5; D remains ambiguous. TRBJ2-7 explains the end of the DNA better; the J call may be wrong. CDR3 size: 15 residues. The germline V gene has CDR1 MNHNS and CDR2 SASEGT. The CDR3 DNA reads as TGTGCCAGCAGTGTGAAGTCTGTAAGCTCCTACGAGCAGTACTTC. Its translation is CASSVKSVSSYEQYF.

V usage is TRBV5-1 and J usage is TRBJ1-4; TRBD1 aligns across 10 bases. Losses at the gene ends were 3 bases for V and 8 bases for J; bases not matched to a gene: 7. The CDR3 has 15 amino acids. Germline CDR1 is SGHRS and CDR2 is YFSETQ. The CDR3 spells CASSYLTGGEEKLFF. The CDR3 DNA sequence: TGCGCCAGCAGCTACCTGACAGGGGGCGAGGAAAAACTGTTTTTT.

V gene TRBV12-5 combines with J gene TRBJ2-5; 7 positions agree with TRBD1. CDR1 and CDR2 (germline): LGHNT, FRNRAP. The CDR3 contains 14 residues. The V segment lost 3 bases and the J segment 2 bases; nucleotides outside the gene matches: 3. CDR3 bases: TGTGCTAGTGGTTTTCAGACAGGGCAAGAGACCCAGTACTTC. Its protein is CASGFQTGQETQYF.

The chain joins TRBV29-1 to TRBJ2-1, with a possible D match to TRBD2 (5 bases). Germline values: CDR1 SQVTM, CDR2 ANQGSEA. The CDR3 has 12 residues. V dropped 8 bases and J dropped 2 bases, with 10 bases sitting between them. CDR3 bases: TGCAGCCGTCTCGGGACCTACAATGAGCAGTTCTTC. It encodes CSRLGTYNEQFF.

The V and J genes are TRBV4-2 and TRBJ1-5; D may be TRBD1 (6 bases). CDR1 and CDR2 (germline): LGHNA, YNFKEQ. V was clipped by 0 bases and J by 5 bases, with 8 bases between them. CDR3 length: 14 amino acids. CDR3 in DNA: TGTGCCAGCAGCCAAGAGACAGGATATCAGCCCCAGCATTTT. This sequence encodes CASSQETGYQPQHF.

Details on this clone: One junction end does not reproduce the germline sequence, and a read error may be involved. The chain's CDR3 is CSSSLGFGQGASYEQYF. The DNA for the CDR3 is TGTTCCAGCAGCTTAGGTTTCGGGCAGGGGGCTTCCTACGAGCAGTACTTC. The chain recombines TRBV7-9 with TRBJ2-7, with 8 bases aligning to TRBD1. Per germline, CDR1 SEHNR and CDR2 FQNEAQ (reference sequence). The CDR3 totals 17 residues.

The chain carries TRBV2 and TRBJ1-5; TRBD1 matches 11 bases. The CDR3 covers 15 residues. Looked up from germline, CDR1 is SNHLY and CDR2 is FYNNEI. The junction had 1 base not matched to a gene; V was cut back by 1 base and J by 5 bases. The CDR3 spells CASSEGTGGYQPQHF. CDR3 nucleotides: TGTGCCAGCAGTGAAGGGACAGGGGGCTATCAGCCCCAGCATTTT.

The chain is built from TRBV5-6 and TRBJ1-4, with D unclear. Between the trimmed V and J ends, which lost 3 bases and 3 bases, there was a span of 12 bases. Germline lookup yields CDR1 SGHDT and CDR2 YYEEEE. This CDR3 spans 15 amino acids. The CDR3 loop reads CASSSRETSNEKLFF. In DNA form, the CDR3 reads TGTGCCAGCAGCTCCCGAGAGACTTCTAATGAAAAACTGTTTTTT.

The table lists this clone with a few counts. V usage is TRBV5-1 and J usage is TRBJ2-7; 12 bases are shared with TRBD1. V shed 4 bases and J 7 bases; nucleotides not matched to a gene: 12. The CDR3 has 16 amino acids. Germline lookup yields CDR1 SGHRS and CDR2 YFSETQ. Written as DNA, the CDR3 is TGCGCCAGCAGCCAATTGCCGGGACAGGGGGCGTATGAGCAGTACTTC. Translating gives CASSQLPGQGAYEQYF.

This clone was found a few times. V gene TRBV19 combines with J gene TRBJ1-5; no clear D gene. The CDR3 is 14 amino acids. Germline V CDR1 and CDR2: LNHDA, SQIVND (reference sequence). V was clipped by 10 bases and J by 2 bases, with 15 bases between them. The CDR3 is CATDSNTGNQPQHF. CDR3 DNA: TGTGCCACTGACTCGAATACGGGCAATCAGCCCCAGCATTTT.

The CDR3 sequence: CASNQGSYGYTF. The CDR3 coding sequence is TGTGCCAGCAACCAGGGTAGCTATGGCTACACCTTC. The V call is TRBV6-1, the J call TRBJ1-2; D may be TRBD1 (5 bases). The CDR3 is made up of 12 amino acids. Trimming shortened V by 7 bases and J by 4 bases, and 10 bases separated the two germline ends. CDR1 is MNHNS and CDR2 is SASEGT in the germline V gene.

The chain joins TRBV7-2 to TRBJ2-2; TRBD2 is a possible D gene (5 bases). The V and J ends lost 0 bases and 6 bases respectively, with 11 bases between them. The germline V gene has CDR1 SGHTA and CDR2 FQGNSA. The CDR3 is 15 amino acids. The CDR3 coding sequence is TGTGCCAGCAGCTTAGCGGGCCCCGGGGCCGGGGAGCTGTTTTTT. Residues: CASSLAGPGAGELFF.

V usage is TRBV7-2 and J usage is TRBJ1-2, with a weak D call TRBD1 (6 bases). Deletions cut 2 bases from V and 4 bases from J, with 11 bases between. This CDR3 region has 14 residues. Germline CDR1 SGHTA, CDR2 FQGNSA. The CDR3 reads CASSLPGGAYGYTF. CDR3 coding DNA: TGTGCCAGCAGCTTACCGGGGGGCGCCTATGGCTACACCTTC.

The sample holds one count of this clone. This chain joins TRBV6-5 and TRBJ2-2; D not resolved. Germline CDR1 MNHEY, CDR2 SVGAGI. The CDR3 runs 13 residues. V was cut by 3 bases and J by 9 bases, with 11 bases left in between. The CDR3 sequence is CASSYNSKRELFF. The CDR3 DNA is TGTGCCAGCAGTTATAACTCTAAGAGGGAGCTGTTTTTT.

This clone was recorded a few times. The V call is TRBV5-4, the J call TRBJ2-7; 7 bases fit TRBD2. The CDR3 sequence is 13 residues long. Germline trimming cut 4 bases from V and 6 bases from J; bases unmatched to any gene: 7. The germline V gene encodes CDR1 SGHNT and CDR2 YYREEE (reference sequence). The CDR3 nucleotides read TGTGCCAGCAGCGCCGGGACTAAAGGCGAGCAGTACTTC. Protein product: CASSAGTKGEQYF.

The chain couples TRBV9 to TRBJ1-2; a weak D match, TRBD1 (6 bases). The CDR3 loop spans 15 amino acids. In germline, CDR1 is SGDLS, CDR2 YYNGEE. Deletions cut 1 base from V and 6 bases from J, with 16 bases between. CDR3: CASSVPTGKGNGYTF. DNA for the CDR3: TGTGCCAGCAGCGTACCTACAGGGAAGGGGAATGGCTACACCTTC. Based on the CDR3 plus reference TRBV9 and TRBJ1-2, the full variable domain is DSGVTQTPKHLITATGQRVTLRCSPRSGDLSVYWYQQSLDQGLQFLIQYYNGEERAKGNILERFSAQQFPDLHSELNLSSLELGDSALYFCASSVPTGKGNGYTFGSGTRLTVV.

Only a few counts were recorded for this clone. One junction end does not reproduce the germline sequence, and a read error may be involved. V is TRBV5-4 and J is TRBJ2-7; 7 bases align to TRBD1. The CDR3 consists of 15 residues. Per germline, CDR1 SGHNT and CDR2 YYREEE (reference sequence). CDR3 sequence reads: CASSQNRDSYYEQYF. In nucleotides, the CDR3 is TGCGCCAGCAGCCAAAACCGGGACAGCTACTACGAGCAGTACTTC.